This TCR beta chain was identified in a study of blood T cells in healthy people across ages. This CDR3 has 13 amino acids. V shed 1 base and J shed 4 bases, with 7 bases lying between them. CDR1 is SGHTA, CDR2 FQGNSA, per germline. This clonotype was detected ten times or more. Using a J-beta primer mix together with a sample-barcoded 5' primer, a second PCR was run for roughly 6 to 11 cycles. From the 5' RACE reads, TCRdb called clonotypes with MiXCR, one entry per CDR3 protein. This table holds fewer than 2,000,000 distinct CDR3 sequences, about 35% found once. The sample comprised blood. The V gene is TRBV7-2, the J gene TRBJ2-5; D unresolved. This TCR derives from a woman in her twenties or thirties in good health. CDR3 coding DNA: TGTGCCAGCAGCTTAGATATCGGAGAGACCCAGTACTTC. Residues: CASSLDIGETQYF.